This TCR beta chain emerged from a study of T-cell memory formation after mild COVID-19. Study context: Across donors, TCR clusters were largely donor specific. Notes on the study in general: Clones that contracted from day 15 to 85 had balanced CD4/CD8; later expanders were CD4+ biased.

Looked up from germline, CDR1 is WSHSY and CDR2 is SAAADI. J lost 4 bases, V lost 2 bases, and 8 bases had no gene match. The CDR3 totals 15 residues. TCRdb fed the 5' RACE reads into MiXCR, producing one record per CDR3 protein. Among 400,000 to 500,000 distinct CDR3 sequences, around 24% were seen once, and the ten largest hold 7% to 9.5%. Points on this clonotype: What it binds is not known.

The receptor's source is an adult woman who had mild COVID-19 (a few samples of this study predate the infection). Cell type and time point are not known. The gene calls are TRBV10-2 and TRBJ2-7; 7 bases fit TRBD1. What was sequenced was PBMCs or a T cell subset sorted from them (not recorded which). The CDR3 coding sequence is TGCGCCAGCAGTGAGCCCCAGGGGGAATTTTACGAGCAGTACTTC. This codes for CASSEPQGEFYEQYF.